This passage covers 30 T cell receptor beta chains from one sample sequenced in a study of blood T cells in healthy people across ages. The second PCR ran about 6 to 12 cycles with a sample-barcoded 5' primer and J-beta primers. Using its own MiXCR run on the 5' RACE reads, TCRdb lists one record per CDR3 protein. The sample includes hundreds of thousands of distinct CDR3 sequences, around 41% of them seen just once. The sequenced material came from blood. The receptors derive from an older man in good health.

This chain joins TRBV20-1 and TRBJ1-6; TRBD1 aligns across 7 bases. The CDR3 is 16 amino acids. Germline CDR1 is DFQATT and CDR2 is SNEGSKA (reference sequence). With 3 bases clipped from V and 10 bases from J, the junction kept 15 bases outside the gene matches. CDR3 region: CSARSRRQGEGSPLHF. CDR3 DNA sequence: TGCAGTGCTAGGTCCCGAAGACAGGGTGAGGGCTCACCCCTCCACTTT.

The chain employs TRBV6-6 and TRBJ1-3, with no clear D. The ends were cut back, 6 bases at V and 4 bases at J, with 4 bases in the middle. Germline V lookup: CDR1 MNHNY, CDR2 SVGAGI (reference sequence). CDR3 length equals 11 residues. In nucleotides, the CDR3 is TGTGCCAGCAGCGAAGGAAACACCATATATTTT. Encoded protein: CASSEGNTIYF.

J is TRBJ1-2 and V is TRBV5-6; D possibly corresponds to TRBD1 (5 bases). Trimming stripped 1 base from V and 4 bases from J, with 14 bases between. CDR1 is SGHDT, CDR2 YYEEEE, per germline. This CDR3 spans 15 amino acids. The CDR3 reads CASSLPGEGLYGYTF. In DNA form, the CDR3 reads TGTGCCAGCAGCTTGCCCGGGGAGGGACTCTATGGCTACACCTTC. Based on the CDR3 plus reference TRBV5-6 and TRBJ1-2, the full variable domain is DAGVTQSPTHLIKTRGQQVTLRCSPKSGHDTVSWYQQALGQGPQFIFQYYEEEERQRGNFPDRFSGHQFPNYSSELNVNALLLGDSALYLCASSLPGEGLYGYTFGSGTRLTVV.

V usage is TRBV2 and J usage is TRBJ2-6; D call uncertain. V lost 2 bases to trimming and J lost 1 base, with 3 bases between them. Germline CDR1 and CDR2: SNHLY and FYNNEI. The CDR3 contains 14 residues. The DNA for the CDR3 is TGTGCCAGCAGTGAATGGTCTGGGGCCAACGTCCTGACTTTC. Translating gives CASSEWSGANVLTF.

The V call is TRBV20-1, the J call TRBJ1-1; D is possibly TRBD1 (5 bases). V was pared by 0 bases and J by 0 bases, with 11 bases between. The CDR3 runs to 15 residues. Germline V gene sequence: CDR1 DFQATT, CDR2 SNEGSKA (reference sequence). The CDR3 sequence: CSARDGAGLNTEAFF. The CDR3 coding sequence is TGCAGTGCTAGAGATGGCGCAGGGTTGAACACTGAAGCTTTCTTT.

This sequence joins TRBV18 and TRBJ2-5; TRBD1 agrees at 8 bases. With 0 bases clipped from V and 8 bases from J, the junction kept 5 bases outside the gene matches. The CDR3 extends over 14 amino acids. In germline, CDR1 is KGHSH, CDR2 LQKENI. The CDR3 spells CASSPPTDRVTQYF. The CDR3 region has the DNA TGTGCCAGCTCACCACCGACGGACAGGGTCACCCAGTACTTC.

This chain uses TRBV5-1 with TRBJ2-7; 8 bases are a match to TRBD1. The CDR3 totals 17 residues. Germline assignment: CDR1 SGHRS and CDR2 YFSETQ. With 3 bases clipped from V and 3 bases from J, the junction kept 14 bases outside the gene matches. The CDR3 coding sequence is TGCGCCAGCAGCTCTAACGTGGGACAGGTGCCCGTCTACGAGCAGTACTTC. Protein: CASSSNVGQVPVYEQYF.

The chain employs TRBV5-1 and TRBJ2-3; 9 nucleotides match TRBD2. After removal of 4 bases from V and 2 bases from J, the junction contained 11 bases not matched to a gene. This CDR3 has 17 residues. Germline CDR1 and CDR2: SGHRS and YFSETQ. DNA of the CDR3: TGCGCCAGCAGCCTAGCTCCTAGCGGGACTCCCACAGATACGCAGTATTTT. Translated, it gives CASSLAPSGTPTDTQYF.

The chain couples TRBV5-1 to TRBJ2-5; D unclear. CDR1 and CDR2 from the germline V gene are SGHRS and YFSETQ. The CDR3 sequence is 13 residues long. The V end was cut by 1 base, the J end by 4 bases, with 8 bases between. CDR3 bases: TGCGCCAGCAGCTTGACTAACTTAGAGACCCAGTACTTC. Protein: CASSLTNLETQYF. Combining the CDR3 with reference TRBV5-1 and TRBJ2-5 gives the whole variable domain KAGVTQTPRYLIKTRGQQVTLSCSPISGHRSVSWYQQTPGQGLQFLFEYFSETQRNKGNFPGRFSGRQFSNSRSEMNVSTLELGDSALYLCASSLTNLETQYFGPGTRLLVL.

The J gene is TRBJ1-2, the V gene TRBV2; possibly TRBD1 for D (6 bases). Deletions cut 10 bases from V and 1 base from J, with 16 bases between. The CDR3 contains 14 residues. Per the germline V gene, CDR1 is SNHLY and CDR2 is FYNNEI. The CDR3 protein is CAIRQGSVNYGYTF. The DNA of the CDR3 is TGTGCCATCAGGCAGGGGTCCGTTAACTATGGCTACACCTTC.

In the case of this clonotype: Since a much larger clone is just one base distant, this may be a read error. This chain connects TRBV5-6 to TRBJ2-3; no clear D. Germline CDR1 is SGHDT and CDR2 is YYEEEE. The CDR3 contains 14 residues. The CDR3 sequence: CASSLGLDTETQYF. As DNA, the CDR3 is TGTGCCAGCAGCTTGGGACTTGACACAGAGACGCAGTATTTT.

The rearrangement uses TRBV15 and TRBJ2-3, with 8 bases matching TRBD2. Germline-derived CDR1 and CDR2 are LNHNV and YYDKDF (reference sequence). The V segment lost 8 bases and the J segment 2 bases; nucleotides outside the gene matches: 18. CDR3 size: 18 residues. CDR3 residues: CATSPRYAGGLFTDTQYF. For the CDR3, the DNA is TGTGCCACCTCTCCCCGGTACGCGGGGGGCCTCTTCACAGATACGCAGTATTTT.

This clonotype was detected many times. Written as DNA, the CDR3 is TGCAGCGTTGCCCATGGGGGAGAAGCTTTCTTT. Amino acids: CSVAHGGEAFF. V usage is TRBV29-1 and J usage is TRBJ1-1, with D possibly being TRBD1 (5 bases). The germline V and J ends were trimmed by 4 bases and 8 bases, with 11 bases remaining between them. CDR3 size: 11 residues. Germline-derived CDR1 and CDR2 are SQVTM and ANQGSEA.

V is TRBV7-9 and J is TRBJ2-6; TRBD1 is a possible D gene (6 bases). The CDR3 is made up of 14 amino acids. In germline, CDR1 is SEHNR, CDR2 FQNEAQ (reference sequence). The V end was cut by 6 bases, the J end by 8 bases, with 14 bases between. In DNA, the CDR3 is TGTGCCAGCAGTATCAGGGGCAAGTCCAACGTCCTGACTTTC. Encoded protein: CASSIRGKSNVLTF.

The chain links TRBV6-5 to TRBJ2-5, with D hard to call. Trimming shortened V by 5 bases and J by 3 bases, and 10 bases separated the two germline ends. This CDR3 has 13 amino acids. Germline CDR1 reads MNHEY; CDR2 reads SVGAGI. The CDR3 DNA is TGTGCCAGCAGTAGTTATGGGGAAGAGACCCAGTACTTC. Translating gives CASSSYGEETQYF.

The J gene is TRBJ2-4, the V gene TRBV12-3 or TRBV12-4; 8 nucleotides agree with TRBD1. The J call may be in error: the DNA end matches TRBJ2-7 better. This CDR3 has 14 residues. For the CDR3, the DNA is TGTGCCAGCAGTTCGACAGGGGTAGTCAACGAGCAGTACTTC. Translating it yields CASSSTGVVNEQYF.

The V and J genes are TRBV6-2 or TRBV6-3 and TRBJ2-7; D gene unclear. CDR3 length: 13 residues. Trimming pared 2 bases from V and 2 bases from J, leaving 7 bases between. The V gene's germline CDR1 is MNHEY and CDR2 SVGEGT. The CDR3 region is CASSYTYTYEQYF. CDR3 sequence (DNA): TGTGCCAGCAGTTACACGTACACCTACGAGCAGTACTTC.

The gene calls are TRBV4-3 and TRBJ1-2; D not certain. This CDR3 is 14 amino acids long. The ends were cut back, 0 bases at V and 6 bases at J, with 11 bases in the middle. Per the germline V gene, CDR1 is LGHNA and CDR2 is YSLEER. This CDR3 reads CASSQEGVRNGYTF. The CDR3 DNA sequence: TGCGCCAGCAGCCAAGAGGGAGTCAGGAATGGCTACACCTTC.

This clonotype has a count of ten or more. The chain links TRBV12-3 or TRBV12-4 to TRBJ2-5, with 13 bases fitting TRBD2. V lost 6 bases and J lost 5; bases outside the gene matches: 12. This CDR3 spans 17 amino acids. CDR3 loop: CASSALLAGGPGETQYF. Here the CDR3 DNA reads TGTGCCAGCAGCGCGTTACTAGCGGGGGGGCCAGGGGAGACCCAGTACTTC.

The rearrangement joins TRBV5-1 to TRBJ1-2; D is possibly TRBD1 (6 bases). Germline CDR1 reads SGHRS; CDR2 reads YFSETQ. Trimming took off 0 bases at V and 2 bases at J, with 11 bases between the two ends. The CDR3 totals 15 residues. CDR3 nucleotide sequence: TGCGCCAGCAGCTTGGACAGGGCGAGCAACTATGGCTACACCTTC. Residues: CASSLDRASNYGYTF.

The chain has TRBV20-1 and TRBJ2-4; possibly TRBD1 for D (6 bases). The J call is uncertain, as TRBJ2-7 better fits the DNA end. The CDR3 contains 12 residues. Germline loops: CDR1 DFQATT, CDR2 SNEGSKA (reference sequence). The CDR3 here is CSARAGVHEQYF. CDR3 DNA: TGCAGTGCTAGAGCAGGGGTCCACGAGCAGTACTTC.

The rearrangement joins TRBV12-3 or TRBV12-4 to TRBJ1-4; 10 bases line up with TRBD1. The CDR3 is 19 amino acids. V shed 6 bases and J 8 bases; nucleotides not matched to a gene: 21. The DNA of the CDR3 is TGTGCCAGCAGCCCATCCATCGTTTCTGCCGGGACAGGGGAAGAAAAACTGTTTTTT. Translated, it gives CASSPSIVSAGTGEEKLFF.

The chain is built from TRBV30 and TRBJ2-4; unclear D gene. Trimming took off 2 bases at V and 3 bases at J, with 2 bases between the two ends. CDR3 length equals 11 residues. Germline V lookup: CDR1 GTSNPN, CDR2 SVGIG (reference sequence). The CDR3 bases are TGTGCCTGGAGTCGCAAAAACATTCAGTACTTC. Protein sequence: CAWSRKNIQYF.

The V call is TRBV12-3 or TRBV12-4, the J call TRBJ1-6; the match to TRBD1 covers 8 bases. V dropped 5 bases and J dropped 7; count of bases not matched to a gene: 7. The CDR3 spans 15 residues. Written as DNA, the CDR3 is TGTGCCAGCAGTGATACAGGGGGTGCCAATTCACCCCTCCACTTT. Its translation: CASSDTGGANSPLHF.

The rearrangement uses TRBV7-8 and TRBJ2-1, with D perhaps TRBD2 (6 bases). Germline CDR1 is SGHVS and CDR2 is FQNEAQ. This CDR3 has 17 residues. Trimming stripped 3 bases from V and 0 bases from J, with 15 bases between. CDR3 amino acids: CASSFDFMGGSYNEQFF. CDR3 DNA sequence: TGTGCCAGCAGCTTCGACTTCATGGGGGGCTCCTACAATGAGCAGTTCTTC.

V is TRBV12-3 or TRBV12-4 and J is TRBJ2-2; D remains ambiguous. Trimming took 10 bases from V and 7 from J, leaving 13 bases between them. CDR3 length: 12 residues. CDR3 DNA sequence: TGTGCCACCCAGCTAGTTATCGGGGAGCTGTTTTTT. Its translation is CATQLVIGELFF.

The rearrangement joins TRBV15 to TRBJ2-1; possibly TRBD1 or TRBD2 for D (5 bases each). The length of the CDR3 is 15 residues. CDR1 is LNHNV and CDR2 is YYDKDF in the germline V gene (reference sequence). Trimming shortened V by 0 bases and J by 5 bases, and 11 bases separated the two germline ends. The CDR3 nucleotides read TGTGCCACCAGCAGAGAAGGGACCCTAAACAATGAGCAGTTCTTC. Amino acids: CATSREGTLNNEQFF.

This clonotype was seen a handful of times. A much larger clonotype is one base distant, so this may be a read error. The chain recombines TRBV20-1 with TRBJ2-5, with a weak D call TRBD2 (6 bases). CDR3 length: 12 amino acids. CDR1 and CDR2 from the germline V gene are DFQATT and SNEGSKA (reference sequence). CDR3 amino acids: CSGSGPQETQYF. In DNA form, the CDR3 reads TGCAGCGGCAGCGGGCCCCAAGAGACCCAGTACTTC.

J is TRBJ2-4 and V is TRBV11-2, with TRBD1 matching over 7 bases. The closer fit of TRBJ2-5 to the DNA end suggests the J call may be wrong. CDR3 length equals 14 residues. Germline loops: CDR1 SGHAT, CDR2 FQNNGV. CDR3 sequence (DNA): TGTGCCAGCAGCTTCGGGACAGTCCAAGAGACCCAGTACTTC. It specifies CASSFGTVQETQYF.

This clonotype has just a few counts. The V and J genes are TRBV6-5 and TRBJ2-1; TRBD1 agrees at 9 bases. Germline lookup yields CDR1 MNHEY and CDR2 SVGAGI. The CDR3 loop spans 12 amino acids. The V segment lost 6 bases and the J segment 8 bases; nucleotides outside the gene matches: 2. CDR3 DNA sequence: TGTGCCAGCAGGGGACAGGGCGATGAGCAGTTCTTC. Translated: CASRGQGDEQFF.